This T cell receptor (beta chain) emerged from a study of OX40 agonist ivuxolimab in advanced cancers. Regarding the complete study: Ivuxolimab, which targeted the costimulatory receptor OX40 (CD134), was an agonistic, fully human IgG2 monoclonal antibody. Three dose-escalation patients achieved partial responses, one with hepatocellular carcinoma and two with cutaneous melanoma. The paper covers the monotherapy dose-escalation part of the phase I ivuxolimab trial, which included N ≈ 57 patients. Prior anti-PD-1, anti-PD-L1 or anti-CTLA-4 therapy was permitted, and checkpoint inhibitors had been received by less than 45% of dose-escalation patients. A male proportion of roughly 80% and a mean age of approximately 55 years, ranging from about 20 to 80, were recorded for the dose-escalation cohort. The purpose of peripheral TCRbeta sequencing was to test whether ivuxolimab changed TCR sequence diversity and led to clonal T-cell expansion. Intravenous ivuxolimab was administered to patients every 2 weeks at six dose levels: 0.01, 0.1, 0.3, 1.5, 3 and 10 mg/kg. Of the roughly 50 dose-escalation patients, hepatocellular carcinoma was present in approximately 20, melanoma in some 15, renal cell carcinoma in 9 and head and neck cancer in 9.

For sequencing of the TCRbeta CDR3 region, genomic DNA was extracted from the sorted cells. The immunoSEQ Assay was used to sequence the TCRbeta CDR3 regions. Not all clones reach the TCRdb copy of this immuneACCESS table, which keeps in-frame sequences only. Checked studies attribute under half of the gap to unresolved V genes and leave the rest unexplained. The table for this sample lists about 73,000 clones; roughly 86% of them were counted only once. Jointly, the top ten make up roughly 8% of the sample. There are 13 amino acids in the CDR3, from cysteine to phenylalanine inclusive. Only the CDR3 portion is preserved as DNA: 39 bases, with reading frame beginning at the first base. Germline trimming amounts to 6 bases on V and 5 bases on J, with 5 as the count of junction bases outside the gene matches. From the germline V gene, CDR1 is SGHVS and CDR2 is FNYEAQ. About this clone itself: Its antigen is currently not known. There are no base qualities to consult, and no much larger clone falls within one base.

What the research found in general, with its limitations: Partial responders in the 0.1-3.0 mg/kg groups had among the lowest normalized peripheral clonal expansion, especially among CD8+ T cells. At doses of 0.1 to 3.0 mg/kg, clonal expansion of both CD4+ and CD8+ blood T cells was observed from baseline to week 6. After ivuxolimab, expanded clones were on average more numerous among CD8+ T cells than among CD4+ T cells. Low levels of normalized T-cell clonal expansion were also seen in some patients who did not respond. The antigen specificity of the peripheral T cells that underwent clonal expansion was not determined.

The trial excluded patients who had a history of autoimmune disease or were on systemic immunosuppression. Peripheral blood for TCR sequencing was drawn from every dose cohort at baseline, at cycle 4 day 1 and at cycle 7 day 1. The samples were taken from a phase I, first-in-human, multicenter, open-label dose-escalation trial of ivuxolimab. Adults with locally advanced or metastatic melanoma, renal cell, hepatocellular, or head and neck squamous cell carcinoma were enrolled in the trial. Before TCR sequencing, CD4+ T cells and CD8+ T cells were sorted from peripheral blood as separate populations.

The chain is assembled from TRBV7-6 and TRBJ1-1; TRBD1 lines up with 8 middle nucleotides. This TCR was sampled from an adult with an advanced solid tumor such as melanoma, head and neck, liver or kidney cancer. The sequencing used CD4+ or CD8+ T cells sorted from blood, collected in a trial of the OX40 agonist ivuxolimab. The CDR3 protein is CASRLDRATEAFF. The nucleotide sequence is TGTGCCAGCAGATTGGACAGGGCAACTGAAGCTTTCTTT.